Each of the 14 T cell receptor beta chains below was sequenced from the same sample in a study of blood T cell repertoires in COVID-19. Using immunoSEQ multiplex PCR, the repertoire was profiled, and TCRdb retains in-frame clones only, with some absent. The table lists around 190,000 clones, roughly 77% of them singletons. Source material: peripheral blood. The receptors were sampled from a middle-aged woman with COVID-19, enrolled during active disease.

This clone appeared once. The V call is TRBV5-6, the J call TRBJ2-3; D might be TRBD1 (6 bases). Trimming shortened V by 3 bases and J by 0 bases, and 8 bases separated the two germline ends. Germline loops: CDR1 SGHDT, CDR2 YYEEEE. CDR3 length equals 14 residues. The CDR3 DNA reads as TGTGCCAGCAGCTGGGACACCAGCACAGATACGCAGTATTTT. Encoded protein: CASSWDTSTDTQYF.

V and J are TRBV7-9 and TRBJ2-1, with D unresolved. The germline V gene has CDR1 SEHNR and CDR2 FQNEAQ (reference sequence). With 2 bases removed from V and 2 bases from J, the gap between germline ends came to 13 bases. This CDR3 is 16 amino acids long. The CDR3 sequence is CASSLFPRVTYNEQFF. The CDR3 nucleotides read TGTGCCAGCAGCTTATTCCCAAGAGTTACCTACAATGAGCAGTTCTTC. Filled out from reference TRBV7-9 and TRBJ2-1, the complete variable domain reads DTGVSQNPRHKITKRGQNVTFRCDPISEHNRLYWYRQTLGQGPEFLTYFQNEAQLEKSRLLSDRFSAERPKGSFSTLEIQRTEQGDSAMYLCASSLFPRVTYNEQFFGPGTRLTVL.

The J gene is TRBJ2-7, the V gene TRBV7-3, with 9 bases that match TRBD2. J was trimmed by 6 bases and V by 3 bases; bases with no gene match: 3. The CDR3 totals 13 residues. The V gene's germline CDR1 is SGHTA and CDR2 FQGTGA. CDR3 residues: CASSFGGGAEQYF. CDR3 sequence (DNA): TGTGCCAGCAGCTTTGGCGGGGGGGCCGAGCAGTACTTC.

The chain recombines TRBV5-5 with TRBJ2-5, with no clear D. V was pared by 4 bases and J by 5 bases, with 18 bases between. Germline CDR1 reads SGHKS; CDR2 reads YYEKEE (reference sequence). This CDR3 is built from 15 residues. CDR3 coding DNA: TGTGCCAGCAGCAGAGGTCCGAGCGTTTGGGAGACCCAGTACTTC. Amino acid sequence: CASSRGPSVWETQYF.

A few counts support this clone. The CDR3 protein is CASSGAGPYEQYF. CDR3 sequence (DNA): TGTGCCAGCAGCGGAGCGGGGCCCTACGAGCAGTACTTC. The J gene is TRBJ2-7, the V gene TRBV9, with TRBD2 matching 7 bases. The CDR3 covers 13 residues. J lost 2 bases, V lost 3 bases, and 2 bases had no gene match. Germline values: CDR1 SGDLS, CDR2 YYNGEE.

CDR3 loop: CATSRPTGTEAFF. Here the CDR3 DNA reads TGTGCCACCAGCAGACCAACCGGGACTGAAGCTTTCTTT. This chain uses TRBV15 with TRBJ1-1; D is ambiguous. This CDR3 contains 13 residues. V gave up 2 bases and J gave up 5 bases, with 9 bases separating them. CDR1 and CDR2 from the germline V gene are LNHNV and YYDKDF (reference sequence).

This clone came up a few times. This CDR3 reads CASSLQRRQGLIATNEKLFF. The CDR3 DNA is TGTGCCAGCAGTTTACAACGCCGACAGGGCCTTATTGCAACTAATGAAAAACTGTTTTTT. This chain uses TRBV27 with TRBJ1-4; 7 bases line up with TRBD1. The CDR3 totals 20 residues. CDR1 is MNHEY, CDR2 SMNVEV, per germline (reference sequence). With V trimmed by 2 bases and J by 0 bases, 15 bases remained unmatched. The entire variable domain, with the rest obtained from reference TRBV27 and TRBJ1-4, is as follows: EAQVTQNPRYLITVTGKKLTVTCSQNMNHEYMSWYRQDPGLGLRQIYYSMNVEVTDKGDVPEGYKVSRKEKRNFPLILESPSPNQTSLYFCASSLQRRQGLIATNEKLFFGSGTQLSVL.

The V gene is TRBV19, the J gene TRBJ1-2; TRBD1 matches 9 bases. With V trimmed by 5 bases and J by 7 bases, 8 bases remained unmatched. The CDR3 contains 14 residues. Germline CDR1 reads LNHDA; CDR2 reads SQIVND (reference sequence). Written as DNA, the CDR3 is TGTGCCAGTAGTCCGAGGACAGGGGCGGCTGGCTACACCTTC. This gives the protein CASSPRTGAAGYTF.

The genes are TRBV6-8 and TRBJ1-1, with TRBD1 as a possible D gene (5 bases). Trimming removed 3 bases at V and 3 bases at J, with 17 bases between. CDR3 size: 16 residues. Per germline, CDR1 MNHGY and CDR2 SAAAGT. The CDR3 region is CASSYRALGGDTEAFF. The CDR3 DNA reads TGTGCCAGCAGTTATCGGGCACTCGGGGGGGACACTGAAGCTTTCTTT.

The V and J genes are TRBV7-3 and TRBJ1-2; 8 bases align to TRBD1. Trimming removed 4 bases from V and 4 bases from J; junction bases left unmatched: 11. This CDR3 spans 16 amino acids. Germline V gene data show CDR1 as SGHTA and CDR2 as FQGTGA. CDR3 loop: CASSSSPDRARYGYTF. As DNA, the CDR3 is TGTGCCAGCAGCTCCTCTCCGGACAGGGCTCGCTATGGCTACACCTTC. Together with reference TRBV7-3 and TRBJ1-2, the CDR3 gives the full variable domain: GAGVSQTPSNKVTEKGKYVELRCDPISGHTALYWYRQSLGQGPEFLIYFQGTGAADDSGLPNDRFFAVRPEGSVSTLKIQRTERGDSAVYLCASSSSPDRARYGYTFGSGTRLTVV.

Only a few counts were recorded for this clone. This same CDR3 is encoded by further DNA sequences in the sample. The J gene is TRBJ2-7, the V gene TRBV19, with D possibly TRBD1 on 6 matching bases. V shed 1 base and J shed 2 bases, with 9 bases lying between them. Looked up from germline, CDR1 is LNHDA and CDR2 is SQIVND (reference sequence). The CDR3 sequence is 14 residues long. The CDR3 nucleotides read TGTGCCAGTAGTATAGGAACAGGGCCCTACGAGCAGTACTTC. Translating gives CASSIGTGPYEQYF.

This chain joins TRBV18 and TRBJ1-3, with D tentatively TRBD1 (5 bases). Germline CDR1 and CDR2: KGHSH and LQKENI. Trimming shortened V by 3 bases and J by 3 bases, and 12 bases separated the two germline ends. CDR3 length: 15 residues. This CDR3 reads CASSPEGTDGNTIYF. CDR3 bases: TGTGCCAGCTCACCGGAGGGGACCGATGGAAACACCATATATTTT.

The gene calls are TRBV3-1 (or the pseudogene TRBV3-2) and TRBJ2-7; 7 nucleotides line up with TRBD2. The CDR3 has 16 residues. Germline trimming cut 8 bases from V and 1 base from J; bases unmatched to any gene: 14. Germline loops: CDR1 LGHDT, CDR2 YNNKEL (reference sequence). CDR3 sequence reads: CASATGSGALSYEQYF. DNA of the CDR3: TGTGCCAGCGCCACCGGGAGCGGGGCACTATCCTACGAGCAGTACTTC.

The rearrangement links TRBV6-5 to TRBJ1-1; 9 positions match TRBD1. Losses at the gene ends were 0 bases for V and 0 bases for J; bases not matched to a gene: 2. The CDR3 is 16 amino acids. The V gene's germline CDR1 is MNHEY and CDR2 SVGAGI. Here the CDR3 reads CASSYSTGGMNTEAFF. The CDR3 DNA is TGTGCCAGCAGTTACTCTACAGGGGGCATGAACACTGAAGCTTTCTTT.